The rows below give T cell receptor beta chains drawn from one sample of a study of shared clonotypes between healthy human individuals. TCRdb's table, derived via immunoSEQ multiplex PCR, lists solely in-frame clones and lacks some. Here the sample spans roughly 500,000 clones, around 80% being singletons. Sequenced: PBMCs. The source is a woman in her forties in good health. Some clones in this sample may be carry-over from other donors' samples. Both conserved end residues are part of each CDR3. A D gene is named only where the DNA matches it firmly. Clone size is given for some rows only: seen once, a few or many times, or a class if the clone is expanded.

>TRBV5-1|TRBD2|TRBJ2-1|-
CASSRGLADYNEQFF
TGCGCCAGCAGCCGGGGACTAGCGGACTACAATGAGCAGTTCTTC
>TRBV6-5|-|TRBJ1-1|-
CASNSGYNTEAFF
TGTGCCAGCAACTCCGGGTATAACACTGAAGCTTTCTTT
>TRBV7-9|TRBD1|TRBJ2-7|-
CASSLDRAYEQYF
TGTGCCAGCAGCTTGGACAGGGCCTACGAGCAGTACTTC
>TRBV7-3|-|TRBJ2-2|-
CASSLSGGTNTGELFF
TGTGCCAGCAGCTTAAGCGGCGGGACGAACACCGGGGAGCTGTTTTTT
>TRBV30|-|TRBJ2-2|-
CASPPGKISTGELFF
TGTGCCTCGCCCCCGGGTAAGATTTCCACCGGGGAGCTGTTTTTT
>TRBV7-3|-|TRBJ2-3|-
CASSPPGTLGDTQYF
TGTGCCAGCAGCCCACCCGGGACACTGGGTGATACGCAGTATTTT
>TRBV19|-|TRBJ2-7|-
CASSMGRASYEQYF
TGTGCCAGTAGTATGGGACGGGCGTCCTACGAGCAGTACTTC
>TRBV9|-|TRBJ2-3|-
CASSVEDISTDTQYF
TGTGCCAGCAGCGTAGAAGACATTAGCACAGATACGCAGTATTTT
>TRBV6-4|-|TRBJ1-2|-
CASSDFGGRGYTF
TGTGCCAGCAGTGACTTTGGGGGACGTGGCTACACCTTC
>TRBV5-1|-|TRBJ2-3|-
CASSLIGQFTDTQYF
TGCGCCAGCAGCTTGATAGGTCAGTTCACAGATACGCAGTATTTT
>TRBV29-1|-|TRBJ2-7|-
CSVHTSGRSSYEQYF
TGCAGCGTCCACACGTCGGGACGGAGCTCCTACGAGCAGTACTTC
>TRBV19|-|TRBJ2-5|-
CASSIDVSGQETQYF
TGTGCCAGTAGTATAGATGTGTCAGGTCAAGAGACCCAGTACTTC
>TRBV5-4|-|TRBJ2-7|once
CASSFYRAGEQYF
TGTGCCAGCAGCTTCTACAGGGCCGGCGAGCAGTACTTC
>TRBV4-3|-|TRBJ1-2|-
CASSQGDRANYGYTF
TGCGCCAGCAGCCAAGGAGACCGAGCTAACTATGGCTACACCTTC
>TRBV11-2|-|TRBJ1-5|once
CASSLDRAGFQPQHF
TGTGCCAGCAGCTTAGATAGGGCAGGGTTTCAGCCCCAGCATTTT
>TRBV10-3|-|TRBJ1-2|few
CAISESEGAYYGYTF
TGTGCCATCAGTGAGTCGGAGGGCGCTTACTATGGCTACACCTTC